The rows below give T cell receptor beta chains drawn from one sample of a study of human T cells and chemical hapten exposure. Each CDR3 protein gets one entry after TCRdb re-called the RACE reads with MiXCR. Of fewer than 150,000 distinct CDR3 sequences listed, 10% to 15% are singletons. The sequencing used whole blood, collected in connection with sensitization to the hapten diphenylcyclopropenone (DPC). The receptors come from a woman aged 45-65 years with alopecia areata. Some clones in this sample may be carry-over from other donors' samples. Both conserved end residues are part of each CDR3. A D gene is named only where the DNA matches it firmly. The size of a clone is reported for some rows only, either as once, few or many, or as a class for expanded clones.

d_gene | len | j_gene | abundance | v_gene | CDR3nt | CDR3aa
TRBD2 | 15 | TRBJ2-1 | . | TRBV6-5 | TGTGCCAGCAGTAGACTAGCGTTCCAACGCAATGAGCAGTTCTTC | CASSRLAFQRNEQFF
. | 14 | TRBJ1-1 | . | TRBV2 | TGTGCCAGCAGCCAGGAAGGGGGGAGCACTGAAGCTTTCTTT | CASSQEGGSTEAFF
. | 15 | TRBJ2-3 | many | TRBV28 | TGTGCCAGCAGTCCTGCGGGTACTCCCACAGATACGCAGTATTTT | CASSPAGTPTDTQYF
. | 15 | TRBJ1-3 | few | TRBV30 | TGTGCCTGGAGTACCCAGGGAGGTCTTGGAAACACCATATATTTT | CAWSTQGGLGNTIYF
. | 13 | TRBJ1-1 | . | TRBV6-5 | TGTGCCAGCAGTCGGACGGCCTACACTGAAGCTTTCTTT | CASSRTAYTEAFF
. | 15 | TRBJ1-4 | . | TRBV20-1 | TGCAGTGCTAGACAGGGACTACCGAAGGGTGAAAAACTGTTTTTT | CSARQGLPKGEKLFF
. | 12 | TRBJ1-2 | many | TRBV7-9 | TGTGCCAGCAGCTTAGTGGGGGATGGCTACACCTTC | CASSLVGDGYTF
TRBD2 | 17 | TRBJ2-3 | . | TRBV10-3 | TGTGCCATCAGTGATAGGACTAGCGGGACTAGCACAGATACGCAGTATTTT | CAISDRTSGTSTDTQYF
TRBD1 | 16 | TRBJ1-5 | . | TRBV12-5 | TGTGCTAGTGGTTTGGCCCTCGGGACAGGGGGCCAGCCCCAGCATTTT | CASGLALGTGGQPQHF
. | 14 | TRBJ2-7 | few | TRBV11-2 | TGTGCCAGCAGCTTAGACGTGTGGGGATACGAGCAGTACTTC | CASSLDVWGYEQYF
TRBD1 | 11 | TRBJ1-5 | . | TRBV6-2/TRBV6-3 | TGTGCCAGCAGTTGGGGACAGGGTTGGCATTTT | CASSWGQGWHF
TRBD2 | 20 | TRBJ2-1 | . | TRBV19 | TGTGCCAGTAGCGTGACCGCGGGACTAGCGGGGGTCGGCTCCTACAATGAGCAGTTCTTC | CASSVTAGLAGVGSYNEQFF
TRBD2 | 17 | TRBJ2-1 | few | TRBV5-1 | TGCGCCAGCAGCTTGGATCCTAGCGGGAGGTCCTACAATGAGCAGTTCTTC | CASSLDPSGRSYNEQFF
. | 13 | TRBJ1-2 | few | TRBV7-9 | TGTGCCAGCAGCTTATTACAGGTAGATGGCTACACCTTC | CASSLLQVDGYTF
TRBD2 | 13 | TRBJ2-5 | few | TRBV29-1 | TGCAGCGTTGTTGTGCTAGCGGGAGAGACCCAGTACTTC | CSVVVLAGETQYF
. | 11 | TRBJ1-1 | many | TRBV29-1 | TGCAGCGGATTAATGAACACTGAAGCTTTCTTT | CSGLMNTEAFF
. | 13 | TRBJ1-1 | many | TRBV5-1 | TGCGCCAGCAGCTTGAAGGGCGGCACTGAAGCTTTCTTT | CASSLKGGTEAFF
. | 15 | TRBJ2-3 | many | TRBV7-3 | TGTGCCAGCAGCTTATCGAGCTCTCGCACAGATACGCAGTATTTT | CASSLSSSRTDTQYF
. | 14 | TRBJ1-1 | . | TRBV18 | TGTGCCAGCTCAGCAACAGGGTACGGAACTGAAGCTTTCTTT | CASSATGYGTEAFF
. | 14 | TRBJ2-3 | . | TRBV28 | TGTGCCAGCAGTTTAGGGCAGCACACAGATACGCAGTATTTT | CASSLGQHTDTQYF
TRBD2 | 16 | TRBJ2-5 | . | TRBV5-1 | TGCGCCAGCAGCCCAATAAGCGGGAGGGCCCCAGAGACCCAGTACTTC | CASSPISGRAPETQYF
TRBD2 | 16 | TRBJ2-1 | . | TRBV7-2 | TGTGCCAGCAGCCCCCGAGCGGGAGGGGGAGGCAATGAGCAGTTCTTC | CASSPRAGGGGNEQFF
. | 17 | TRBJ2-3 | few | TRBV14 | TGTGCCAGCAGCCCAGGAGGGACGTGGAAACTCACAGATACGCAGTATTTT | CASSPGGTWKLTDTQYF
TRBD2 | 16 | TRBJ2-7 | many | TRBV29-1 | TGCAGCGTTTTCGGGATGCGGAGCGGGAATAGCTACGAGCAGTACTTC | CSVFGMRSGNSYEQYF
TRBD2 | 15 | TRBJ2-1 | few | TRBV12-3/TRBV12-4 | TGTGCCAGCAGCACGCCTAGCGGGAGTTTGAATGAGCAGTTCTTC | CASSTPSGSLNEQFF
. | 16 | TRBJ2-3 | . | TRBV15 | TGTGCCACCAGCAGAGATCACAGCCTTAGTACAGATACGCAGTATTTT | CATSRDHSLSTDTQYF
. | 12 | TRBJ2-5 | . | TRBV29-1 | TGCAGCGTTGCGGACTTACAAGAGACCCAGTACTTC | CSVADLQETQYF
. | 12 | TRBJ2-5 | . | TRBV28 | TGTGCCAGCAGTTTGCGGTCGCGGACCCAGTACTTC | CASSLRSRTQYF
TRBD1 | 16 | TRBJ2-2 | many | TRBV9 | TGTGCCAGCAGCACTCGGGGGACAGGGAACACCGGGGAGCTGTTTTTT | CASSTRGTGNTGELFF
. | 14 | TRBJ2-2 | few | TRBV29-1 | TGCAGCATGACCGGGAGTGGGAACACCGGGGAGCTGTTTTTT | CSMTGSGNTGELFF
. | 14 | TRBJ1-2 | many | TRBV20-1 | TGCAGTGCTATAGACAGTTGGCTGCTCTATGGCTACACCTTC | CSAIDSWLLYGYTF
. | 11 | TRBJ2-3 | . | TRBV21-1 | TGTGCCAGCCTCGGGGCCGAGACGCAGTATTTT | CASLGAETQYF
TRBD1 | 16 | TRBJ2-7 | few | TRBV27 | TGTGCCAGCAGGCTCTTGGGACAGGAGCCCTCCTACGAGCAGTACTTC | CASRLLGQEPSYEQYF
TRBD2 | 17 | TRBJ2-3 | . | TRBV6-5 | TGTGCCAGCAGTTACCGGACTAGCGGGAGACGGAGAGATACGCAGTATTTT | CASSYRTSGRRRDTQYF
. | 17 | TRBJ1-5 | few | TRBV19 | TGTGCCAGTAGTACTCTGACAGCGATCCATAGCAATCAGCCCCAGCATTTT | CASSTLTAIHSNQPQHF
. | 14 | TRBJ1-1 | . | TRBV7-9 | TGTGCCAGCAGCTTCGAAGGGAGTGTGGCTGAAGCTTTCTTT | CASSFEGSVAEAFF
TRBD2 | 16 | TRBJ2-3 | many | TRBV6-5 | TGTGCCAGCAGTTATTTTGGGGGAGGGCCCGCAGATACGCAGTATTTT | CASSYFGGGPADTQYF
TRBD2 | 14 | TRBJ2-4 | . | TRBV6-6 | TGTGCCAGCACCTTAGCGGGAGCCAAAAACATTCAGTACTTC | CASTLAGAKNIQYF